The 16 T cell receptor beta chains presented below share a single source sample, sequenced in a study of control samples from healthy donors and cancer patients. Method: immunoSEQ multiplex PCR; TCRdb's copy keeps in-frame clones and lacks some. The sample includes 75,000 to 95,000 clones, 90% of them seen just once. Sample: blood. Every receptor here comes from a young woman in good health.

This chain joins TRBV5-1 and TRBJ1-1; D unresolved. This CDR3 region has 13 residues. V shed 0 bases and J shed 3 bases, with 6 bases lying between them. Germline loops: CDR1 SGHRS, CDR2 YFSETQ. CDR3 in DNA: TGCGCCAGCAGCTTGGGAATAGACACTGAAGCTTTCTTT. Translation: CASSLGIDTEAFF.

The CDR3 nucleotides are TGTGCCAGCAGTTCTAGATCAGGGGGCGGCGACTACACCTTC. Translation gives CASSSRSGGGDYTF. J is TRBJ1-2 and V is TRBV7-3, with 8 bases identical to TRBD1. CDR3 size: 14 residues. Trimming removed 6 bases from V and 10 bases from J; junction bases left unmatched: 13. The V gene's germline CDR1 is SGHTA and CDR2 FQGTGA.

The chain couples TRBV5-1 to TRBJ1-1; D may be TRBD1 (5 bases). The germline V and J ends were trimmed by 3 bases and 3 bases, with 9 bases remaining between them. The length of the CDR3 is 13 residues. Germline loops: CDR1 SGHRS, CDR2 YFSETQ. The CDR3 region is CASSSGFDTEAFF. The DNA of the CDR3 is TGCGCCAGCAGCTCAGGGTTTGACACTGAAGCTTTCTTT.

V gene TRBV18 combines with J gene TRBJ2-2; D perhaps matches TRBD2 (6 bases). V was trimmed by 3 bases and J by 5 bases, leaving 7 bases between them. CDR1 KGHSH and CDR2 LQKENI come from the germline V gene. The CDR3 extends over 13 amino acids. This chain's CDR3 is CASSPAGTGELFF. The DNA for the CDR3 is TGTGCCAGCTCACCGGCGGGGACCGGGGAGCTGTTTTTT.

This rearrangement joins TRBV6-2 or TRBV6-3 to TRBJ2-7, with D unresolved. Deletions cut 2 bases from V and 0 bases from J, with 8 bases between. Germline loops: CDR1 MNHEY, CDR2 SVGEGT. CDR3 size: 14 residues. CDR3 region: CASSYPGSSYEQYF. As DNA, the CDR3 is TGTGCCAGCAGTTACCCCGGAAGCTCCTACGAGCAGTACTTC.

A note on this clone: One end of the junction is discordant with germline, which a read error may explain. V and J are TRBV3-1 (or the pseudogene TRBV3-2) and TRBJ2-7; 12 bases match TRBD2. Germline CDR1 reads LGHDT; CDR2 reads YNNKEL (reference sequence). The CDR3 extends over 12 amino acids. Written as DNA, the CDR3 is TGTGCCAGCAGCCAAGGGACTAGCGGGGTCCTCTTC. It codes for CASSQGTSGVLF.

V is TRBV19 and J is TRBJ1-5; TRBD1 agrees at 10 bases. The CDR3 extends over 16 amino acids. Germline assignment: CDR1 LNHDA and CDR2 SQIVND (reference sequence). J lost 2 bases, V lost 3 bases, and 4 bases had no gene match. The CDR3 nucleotides are TGTGCCAGTAGTATCCTCGGGACAGGGGGCAATCAGCCCCAGCATTTT. As protein: CASSILGTGGNQPQHF.

This rearrangement joins TRBV2 to TRBJ2-1, with TRBD1 matching over 8 bases. The CDR3 is made up of 16 amino acids. Looked up from germline, CDR1 is SNHLY and CDR2 is FYNNEI. V was pared by 5 bases and J by 7 bases, with 13 bases of the junction left unmatched. The CDR3 here is CASSLIPGGMTNEQFF. In nucleotides, the CDR3 is TGTGCCAGCAGTCTCATCCCAGGGGGCATGACGAATGAGCAGTTCTTC. Full variable domain (outside the CDR3, taken from reference TRBV2 and TRBJ2-1): EPEVTQTPSHQVTQMGQEVILRCVPISNHLYFYWYRQILGQKVEFLVSFYNNEISEKSEIFDDQFSVERPDGSNFTLKIRSTKLEDSAMYFCASSLIPGGMTNEQFFGPGTRLTVL.

The genes are TRBV27 and TRBJ1-1; D ambiguous. CDR3 size: 11 residues. Trimming removed 7 bases from V and 1 base from J, with 4 bases in between. The germline V gene encodes CDR1 MNHEY and CDR2 SMNVEV (reference sequence). The CDR3 coding sequence is TGTGCCAGCATCACGAACACTGAAGCTTTCTTT. It encodes CASITNTEAFF.

This chain joins TRBV28 and TRBJ2-7; the D gene could be TRBD1 or TRBD2 (6 bases each). The CDR3 length is 16 residues. The germline CDR1 and CDR2 sequences are MDHEN and SYDVKM. The ends were cut back, 5 bases at V and 3 bases at J, with 20 bases in the middle. The DNA of the CDR3 is TGTGCCAGCAGTCCCCCGGGGGCTACGGGTCTCTACGAGCAGTACTTC. Protein sequence: CASSPPGATGLYEQYF. Drawing the rest from reference TRBV28 and TRBJ2-7, the complete variable domain is DVKVTQSSRYLVKRTGEKVFLECVQDMDHENMFWYRQDPGLGLRLIYFSYDVKMKEKGDIPEGYSVSREKKERFSLILESASTNQTSMYLCASSPPGATGLYEQYFGPGTRLTVT.

J is TRBJ2-1 and V is TRBV10-2, with D tentatively TRBD1 (6 bases). Germline V gene data show CDR1 as WSHSY and CDR2 as SAAADI. V was clipped by 4 bases and J by 6 bases, with 13 bases between them. The CDR3 totals 14 residues. DNA of the CDR3: TGCGCCAGCAGTGGCACAGGGATAGGCAATGAGCAGTTCTTC. Translated: CASSGTGIGNEQFF.

CDR3 in amino acids: CASSVDGPDTQYF. DNA for the CDR3: TGTGCCAGCAGCGTAGACGGCCCCGATACGCAGTATTTT. The chain is built from TRBV9 and TRBJ2-3, with D hard to call. V lost 0 bases, J lost 6 bases, and 8 bases lay in between. The CDR3 contains 13 residues. The germline V gene encodes CDR1 SGDLS and CDR2 YYNGEE.

The chain links TRBV5-6 to TRBJ1-2; D gene unclear. CDR1 SGHDT and CDR2 YYEEEE come from the germline V gene. The CDR3 consists of 17 residues. The V end lost 4 bases, the J end lost 0 bases, and 19 bases lay between the germline ends. In nucleotides, the CDR3 is TGTGCCAGCAGCGCAGCATACCATCCCCTAGCTAACTATGGCTACACCTTC. This translates into CASSAAYHPLANYGYTF. The whole variable domain, remainder taken from reference TRBV5-6 and TRBJ1-2, is DAGVTQSPTHLIKTRGQQVTLRCSPKSGHDTVSWYQQALGQGPQFIFQYYEEEERQRGNFPDRFSGHQFPNYSSELNVNALLLGDSALYLCASSAAYHPLANYGYTFGSGTRLTVV.

The V gene is TRBV9, the J gene TRBJ2-7; 7 bases match TRBD1. The CDR3 has 15 amino acids. The germline V gene has CDR1 SGDLS and CDR2 YYNGEE. Germline trimming cut 0 bases from V and 6 bases from J; bases unmatched to any gene: 9. This chain's CDR3 is CASSVGGQVGAEQYF. Written as DNA, the CDR3 is TGTGCCAGCAGCGTAGGAGGACAGGTGGGGGCCGAGCAGTACTTC. The whole variable domain, filled in from reference TRBV9 and TRBJ2-7, reads DSGVTQTPKHLITATGQRVTLRCSPRSGDLSVYWYQQSLDQGLQFLIQYYNGEERAKGNILERFSAQQFPDLHSELNLSSLELGDSALYFCASSVGGQVGAEQYFGPGTRLTVT.

V usage is TRBV27 and J usage is TRBJ1-2; a weak D match, TRBD1 (6 bases). Germline CDR1 is MNHEY and CDR2 is SMNVEV (reference sequence). The CDR3 runs to 15 residues. Trimming shortened V by 3 bases and J by 8 bases, and 19 bases separated the two germline ends. In nucleotides, the CDR3 is TGTGCCAGCAGTTTGTCTAGGGGGAACTTAGGAGGCTACACCTTC. Translating it yields CASSLSRGNLGGYTF.

The rearrangement links TRBV14 to TRBJ1-1; the match to TRBD1 covers 7 bases. CDR1 is SGHDN and CDR2 is FVKESK in the germline V gene. V lost 3 bases, J lost 5 bases, and 15 bases stayed unmatched. This CDR3 is 17 amino acids long. CDR3 DNA sequence: TGTGCCAGCAGCCAGGAATTGCAGGGGGTCAGCGGGACTGAAGCTTTCTTT. Its translation: CASSQELQGVSGTEAFF.